The 27 T cell receptor beta chains listed next were all sequenced from one sample in a study of blood T cell repertoires in COVID-19. Profiling relied on immunoSEQ multiplex PCR, and the TCRdb table lists in-frame clones only, not all of them. The sample includes about 74,000 clones, 65% to 90% seen only once; the top ten take approximately 40%. The sequenced sample consisted of peripheral blood. The source of these receptors is a man older than 75 with acute or convalescent COVID-19.

The gene calls are TRBV24-1 and TRBJ1-1; weak D call: TRBD1 (6 bases). Germline V gives CDR1 KGHDR, CDR2 SFDVKD. Trimming took 10 bases from V and 0 from J, leaving 11 bases between them. This CDR3 has 13 residues. The CDR3: CATTQGMNTEAFF. The CDR3 DNA follows: TGTGCCACGACTCAGGGGATGAACACTGAAGCTTTCTTT.

This rearrangement joins TRBV6-6 to TRBJ1-5; TRBD1 matches 10 bases. J was trimmed by 5 bases and V by 5 bases; bases with no gene match: 6. The CDR3 spans 15 residues. Germline V gene lookup returns CDR1 MNHNY and CDR2 SVGAGI (reference sequence). CDR3 amino acids: CASSTTGGGYQPQHF. As DNA, the CDR3 is TGTGCCAGCAGTACGACAGGGGGCGGTTATCAGCCCCAGCATTTT.

This sequence joins TRBV10-2 and TRBJ2-3; D is possibly TRBD1 (5 bases). Deletions cut 4 bases from V and 1 base from J, with 9 bases between. The germline V gene has CDR1 WSHSY and CDR2 SAAADI. The CDR3 is 14 amino acids. CDR3 in amino acids: CASSGSRGTDTQYF. CDR3 DNA: TGCGCCAGCAGTGGTTCCAGGGGCACAGATACGCAGTATTTT.

The J gene is TRBJ1-4, the V gene TRBV30; 8 bases are a match to TRBD1. V trimming: 0 bases; J trimming: 8 bases; junction bases outside the gene matches: 11. Germline V lookup: CDR1 GTSNPN, CDR2 SVGIG (reference sequence). CDR3 length equals 16 residues. The CDR3 nucleotides are TGTGCCTGGAGTGTATTCGGCAGGGGGCGGGAGGAAAAACTGTTTTTT. Translating gives CAWSVFGRGREEKLFF. The full variable domain, with the rest looked up from reference TRBV30 and TRBJ1-4, is SQTIHQWPATLVQPVGSPLSLECTVEGTSNPNLYWYRQAAGRGLQLLFYSVGIGQISSEVPQNLSASRPQDRQFILSSKKLLLSDSGFYLCAWSVFGRGREEKLFFGSGTQLSVL.

This chain joins TRBV5-6 and TRBJ1-6; the D is unclear. Between the trimmed V and J ends, which lost 0 bases and 4 bases, there was a span of 5 bases. There are 14 residues in the CDR3. Per the germline V gene, CDR1 is SGHDT and CDR2 is YYEEEE. The chain's CDR3 is CASSLAGYNSPLHF. CDR3 sequence (DNA): TGTGCCAGCAGCTTGGCGGGATATAATTCACCCCTCCACTTT.

This CDR3 is CASSLVTTYTDTQYF. As DNA, the CDR3 is TGTGCCAGCAGCTTAGTGACTACCTACACAGATACGCAGTATTTT. This chain connects TRBV7-2 to TRBJ2-3; D is perhaps TRBD2 (5 bases). The germline V gene encodes CDR1 SGHTA and CDR2 FQGNSA. With 1 base removed from V and 2 bases from J, the gap between germline ends came to 10 bases. The CDR3 loop spans 15 amino acids. The whole variable domain, filled in from reference TRBV7-2 and TRBJ2-3, reads GAGVSQSPSNKVTEKGKDVELRCDPISGHTALYWYRQSLGQGLEFLIYFQGNSAPDKSGLPSDRFSAERTGGSVSTLTIQRTQQEDSAVYLCASSLVTTYTDTQYFGPGTRLTVL.

The V call is TRBV5-1, the J call TRBJ1-1; 8 nucleotides match TRBD1. Trimming at V came to 0 bases and at J to 4 bases, leaving 2 bases not matched to a gene. This CDR3 has 14 residues. Germline V gives CDR1 SGHRS, CDR2 YFSETQ. DNA of the CDR3: TGCGCCAGCAGCTTGGCGGACAGGGCCACTGAAGCTTTCTTT. Amino acid sequence: CASSLADRATEAFF.

The V and J genes are TRBV7-2 and TRBJ1-5; a possible D gene is TRBD1 (6 bases). This CDR3 has 16 amino acids. Germline V lookup: CDR1 SGHTA, CDR2 FQGNSA. Trimming cost V 4 bases and J 7 bases, with 20 bases left between them. The CDR3 nucleotides read TGTGCCAGCAGCTACGAGGCAAGCAGGGGCGGGCAGCCCCAGCATTTT. It yields the protein CASSYEASRGGQPQHF.

This chain links TRBV7-9 with TRBJ2-2; 10 nucleotides match TRBD1. The V and J ends lost 1 base and 6 bases, in that order; junction bases with no gene match: 5. The V gene's germline CDR1 is SEHNR and CDR2 FQNEAQ (reference sequence). The CDR3 extends over 16 amino acids. CDR3 in DNA: TGTGCCAGCAGCTTAGTAGGGACAGGGGATTCCGGGGAGCTGTTTTTT. Amino acids: CASSLVGTGDSGELFF.

This clone occurred a few times. The chain carries TRBV6-2 or TRBV6-3 and TRBJ2-7; TRBD1 is a possible D gene (6 bases). Per the germline V gene, CDR1 is MNHEY and CDR2 is SVGEGT. The CDR3 consists of 14 residues. V was cut by 1 base and J by 2 bases, with 9 bases left in between. CDR3 region: CASSYFGTTYEQYF. The CDR3 DNA reads TGTGCCAGCAGTTACTTCGGGACAACCTACGAGCAGTACTTC.

The V gene is TRBV29-1, the J gene TRBJ2-1; D is undetermined. The V gene's germline CDR1 is SQVTM and CDR2 ANQGSEA. V lost 5 bases, J lost 4 bases, and 12 bases lay in between. There are 13 residues in the CDR3. Written as DNA, the CDR3 is TGCAGCGTTTATGCAGGTACTTACAATGAGCAGTTCTTC. It specifies CSVYAGTYNEQFF.

V usage is TRBV15 and J usage is TRBJ1-5; the D gene is possibly TRBD1 (6 bases). V lost 4 bases to trimming and J lost 2 bases, with 18 bases between them. The germline V gene encodes CDR1 LNHNV and CDR2 YYDKDF (reference sequence). The CDR3 consists of 17 residues. CDR3 sequence: CATSTSVQGLGNQPQHF. Here the CDR3 DNA reads TGTGCCACCAGCACTTCGGTACAGGGATTGGGCAATCAGCCCCAGCATTTT.

This clone was seen more than once but under ten times. The rearrangement uses TRBV14 and TRBJ2-1; weak D call: TRBD2 (5 bases). The V end lost 0 bases, the J end lost 8 bases, and 11 bases lay between the germline ends. In germline, CDR1 is SGHDN, CDR2 FVKESK. CDR3 size: 14 residues. The CDR3 DNA reads as TGTGCCAGCAGCCAAGATCGGGATACCGATGAGCAGTTCTTC. It encodes CASSQDRDTDEQFF.

Points on this clone: Relative to the germline gene, one junction end is altered; a read error may explain this. The rearrangement links TRBV14 to TRBJ1-2, with 12 nucleotides matching TRBD1. Germline loops: CDR1 SGHDN, CDR2 FVKESK. The CDR3 consists of 18 residues. The CDR3 loop reads CASSQGGTGGFRNYGYTF. The CDR3 coding sequence is TGTGCCAGCAGTCAAGGCGGGACAGGGGGCTTCCGCAACTATGGCTACACCTTC. The full variable domain, rest sourced from reference TRBV14 and TRBJ1-2, is EAGVTQFPSHSVIEKGQTVTLRCDPISGHDNLYWYRRVMGKEIKFLLHFVKESKQDESGMPNNRFLAERTGGTYSTLKVQPAELEDSGVYFCASSQGGTGGFRNYGYTFGSGTRLTVV.

In its sample, this clone was seen once. The chain is built from TRBV27 and TRBJ2-1; possibly TRBD1 for D (6 bases). V shed 5 bases and J shed 8 bases, with 16 bases lying between them. This CDR3 has 14 residues. Germline V gives CDR1 MNHEY, CDR2 SMNVEV (reference sequence). The DNA for the CDR3 is TGTGCCAGCAGTAGACCGGGACAAAGGGATGAGCAGTTCTTC. This codes for CASSRPGQRDEQFF.

The V gene is TRBV3-1 (or the pseudogene TRBV3-2), the J gene TRBJ1-1; no clear D. The CDR3 covers 13 residues. V lost 5 bases and J 4 bases, leaving 11 bases between the germline ends. Per germline, CDR1 LGHDT and CDR2 YNNKEL (reference sequence). The CDR3 DNA follows: TGTGCCAGCAGCTTTTTGTCTCGCACTGAAGCTTTCTTT. This encodes CASSFLSRTEAFF.

To note about this clone: Sequence at one end of the junction differs from germline and may be a read error. The chain couples TRBV5-1 to TRBJ2-7; 10 bases align to TRBD2. Germline V CDR1 and CDR2: SGHRS, YFSETQ. The CDR3 runs 13 residues. This CDR3 reads CARSGGGSYEQYF. For the CDR3, the DNA is TGCGCCCGCAGCGGGGGGGGCTCCTACGAGCAGTACTTC.

The chain employs TRBV19 and TRBJ1-1; perhaps TRBD1 as D (6 bases). Trimming cost V 0 bases and J 8 bases, with 13 bases left between them. The CDR3 sequence is 14 residues long. The germline V gene has CDR1 LNHDA and CDR2 SQIVND (reference sequence). The CDR3 coding sequence is TGTGCCAGTAGTATAGAAGTAAGCAGGGGAGAAGCTTTCTTT. Translating it yields CASSIEVSRGEAFF.

This clone was found a few times. At one boundary the junction diverges from the germline segment, which might be a read error. The chain uses TRBV6-5 and TRBJ2-5; D not certain. The length of the CDR3 is 11 residues. The germline gives CDR1 MNHEY, CDR2 SVGAGI. The CDR3 DNA follows: TGCCGGCGAGGTGGACAAGAGACCCAGTACTTC. Translating it yields CRRGGQETQYF.

The chain joins TRBV2 to TRBJ1-1, with D unclear. In germline, CDR1 is SNHLY, CDR2 FYNNEI. V lost 4 bases to trimming and J lost 1 base, with 7 bases between them. The CDR3 is made up of 13 amino acids. The CDR3 is CASSGQKNTEAFF. The CDR3 nucleotides read TGTGCCAGCAGTGGTCAAAAGAACACTGAAGCTTTCTTT.

J is TRBJ2-1 and V is TRBV7-9; TRBD2 agrees at 16 bases. This CDR3 spans 17 amino acids. The V segment lost 5 bases and the J segment 4 bases; nucleotides outside the gene matches: 5. Looked up from germline, CDR1 is SEHNR and CDR2 is FQNEAQ (reference sequence). The CDR3 DNA sequence: TGTGCCAGCAGCCTGGGACTAGCGGGAGGGAAATACAATGAGCAGTTCTTC. This codes for CASSLGLAGGKYNEQFF.

This chain uses TRBV11-2 with TRBJ2-7; D may be TRBD1 (5 bases). The CDR3 consists of 14 residues. CDR1 is SGHAT, CDR2 FQNNGV, per germline. The germline V and J ends were trimmed by 4 bases and 5 bases, with 15 bases remaining between them. The DNA for the CDR3 is TGTGCCAGCAGCTCTAGGGTAGGGGCCCACGAGCAGTACTTC. Translation gives CASSSRVGAHEQYF.

This clone was recorded once. The chain is built from TRBV7-2 and TRBJ2-7; 9 positions agree with TRBD2. CDR1 and CDR2 (germline): SGHTA, FQGNSA. CDR3 length: 13 amino acids. V lost 4 bases, J lost 7 bases, and 5 bases stayed unmatched. DNA of the CDR3: TGTGCCAGCAGCTCCTCGACTAGCGGAGAGCAGTACTTC. Translating gives CASSSSTSGEQYF.

V and J are TRBV7-9 and TRBJ2-3; no clear D gene. Germline V CDR1 and CDR2: SEHNR, FQNEAQ (reference sequence). This CDR3 is 15 amino acids long. Trimming stripped 1 base from V and 0 bases from J, with 8 bases between. CDR3 region: CASSLGRTSTDTQYF. The CDR3 nucleotides are TGTGCCAGCAGCTTAGGGAGAACTAGCACAGATACGCAGTATTTT.

This chain joins TRBV9 and TRBJ1-4, with 7 bases aligning to TRBD1. In germline, CDR1 is SGDLS, CDR2 YYNGEE. The CDR3 is 16 residues long. The ends lost 0 bases at V and 4 bases at J; junction bases unmatched: 6. The CDR3 here is CASSVGNQGGNEKLFF. The CDR3 DNA sequence: TGTGCCAGCAGCGTAGGAAACCAGGGGGGTAATGAAAAACTGTTTTTT.

V is TRBV6-2 or TRBV6-3 and J is TRBJ1-6; TRBD1 is a possible D gene (6 bases). Germline-derived CDR1 and CDR2 are MNHEY and SVGEGT. The CDR3 runs 15 residues. V was cut by 3 bases and J by 6 bases, with 12 bases left in between. The CDR3 spells CASSYQGRGNSPLHF. CDR3 DNA: TGTGCCAGCAGTTATCAGGGGCGCGGTAATTCACCCCTCCACTTT.

The genes are TRBV3-1 (or the pseudogene TRBV3-2) and TRBJ1-2, with 10 bases aligning to TRBD1. This CDR3 spans 14 amino acids. V shed 4 bases, J shed 8 bases, and the junction held 7 bases outside the gene matches. Germline values: CDR1 LGHDT, CDR2 YNNKEL (reference sequence). The CDR3 DNA sequence: TGTGCCAGCAGCCCTGGACAGGGGGTAGGCGGCTACACCTTC. It yields the protein CASSPGQGVGGYTF.